A selection of T cell receptor beta chains follows, all from one sample in a study of blood T cell repertoires in COVID-19. Data came from immunoSEQ multiplex PCR; TCRdb stores just in-frame clones and leaves some out. The profile shows hundreds of thousands of clones, about nine tenths of them singletons. Material for sequencing was peripheral blood. Receptors were obtained from a woman aged 25 to 39 with active or convalescent COVID-19. Each CDR3 is given with its conserved first and last residue. A D gene is named only where the DNA matches it firmly. Clone size appears in some rows only: once, few, many, or a class for an expanded clone.

v_gene	abundance	j_gene	d_gene	CDR3aa	CDR3nt
TRBV5-1	NA	TRBJ2-7	NA	CASSVGAWDEQYF	TGCGCCAGCAGCGTAGGGGCGTGGGACGAGCAGTACTTC
TRBV27	NA	TRBJ1-4	NA	CASSLGGEKLFF	TGTGCCAGCAGTTTAGGAGGGGAAAAACTGTTTTTT
TRBV27	NA	TRBJ2-7	TRBD1	CASSLGDRGLYEQYF	TGTGCCAGCAGTTTAGGGGACAGAGGACTCTACGAGCAGTACTTC
TRBV5-1	NA	TRBJ2-1	TRBD1	CASNRDSHNNEQFF	TGCGCCAGCAACCGGGACAGCCATAACAATGAGCAGTTCTTC
TRBV18	NA	TRBJ1-5	TRBD1	CASSPPGQGNQPQHF	TGTGCCAGCTCACCACCGGGACAGGGCAATCAGCCCCAGCATTTT
TRBV18	NA	TRBJ1-5	TRBD1	CASSPGQGRSNQPQHF	TGTGCCAGCTCCCCCGGACAGGGTCGTAGCAATCAGCCCCAGCATTTT
TRBV11-2	NA	TRBJ2-2	TRBD2	CASSLGGGNTGELFF	TGTGCCAGCAGCTTGGGCGGGGGGAACACCGGGGAGCTGTTTTTT
TRBV13	few	TRBJ1-4	NA	CASSSAGNEKLFF	TGTGCCAGCAGCTCGGCGGGTAATGAAAAACTGTTTTTT
TRBV29-1	NA	TRBJ1-1	NA	CSVHRTNTEAFF	TGCAGCGTTCACAGGACAAACACTGAAGCTTTCTTT
TRBV4-1	NA	TRBJ2-3	TRBD2	CASSIAGPDTQYF	TGCGCCAGTTCGATAGCGGGCCCAGATACGCAGTATTTT
TRBV19	NA	TRBJ1-3	TRBD1	CASNPGTGSGNTIYF	TGTGCCAGTAACCCCGGGACAGGCTCTGGAAACACCATATATTTT
TRBV19	NA	TRBJ2-1	TRBD1	CASRVGQEPYNEQFF	TGTGCCAGTAGGGTCGGACAGGAGCCTTACAATGAGCAGTTCTTC
TRBV12-3/TRBV12-4	NA	TRBJ2-7	TRBD1	CASSFGTGEYF	TGTGCCAGCAGTTTCGGGACAGGGGAGTACTTC
TRBV4-2	NA	TRBJ1-3	NA	CASSQSRVLNSGNTIYF	TGTGCCAGCAGCCAATCCCGGGTTCTTAACTCTGGAAACACCATATATTTT
TRBV5-8	NA	TRBJ1-3	NA	CASSLEESSGNTIYF	TGTGCCAGCAGCTTGGAGGAGAGCTCTGGAAACACCATATATTTT
TRBV2	NA	TRBJ2-1	NA	CASSVGDKQFF	TGTGCCAGCAGTGTAGGGGATAAGCAGTTCTTC
TRBV7-2	NA	TRBJ2-7	TRBD2	CASSLTSGPYEQYF	TGTGCCAGCAGCTTGACTAGCGGGCCTTACGAGCAGTACTTC
TRBV5-1	NA	TRBJ2-5	NA	CASSFTTQETQYF	TGCGCCAGCAGCTTTACTACCCAAGAGACCCAGTACTTC